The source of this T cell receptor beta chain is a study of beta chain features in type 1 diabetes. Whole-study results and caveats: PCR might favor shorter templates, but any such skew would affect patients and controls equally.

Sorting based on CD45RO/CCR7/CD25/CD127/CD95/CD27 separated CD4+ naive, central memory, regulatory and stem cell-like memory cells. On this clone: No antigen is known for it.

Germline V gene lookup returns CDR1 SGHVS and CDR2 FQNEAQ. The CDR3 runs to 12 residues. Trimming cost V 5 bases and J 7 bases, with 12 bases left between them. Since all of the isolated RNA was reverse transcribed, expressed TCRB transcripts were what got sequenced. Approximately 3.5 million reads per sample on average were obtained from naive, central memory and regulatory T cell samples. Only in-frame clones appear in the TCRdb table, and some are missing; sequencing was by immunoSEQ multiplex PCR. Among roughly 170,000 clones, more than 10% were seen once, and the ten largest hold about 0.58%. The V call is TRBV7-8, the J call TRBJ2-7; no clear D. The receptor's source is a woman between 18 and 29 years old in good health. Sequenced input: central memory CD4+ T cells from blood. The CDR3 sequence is CASSQARREQYF. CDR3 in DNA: TGTGCCAGCAGCCAAGCACGAAGAGAGCAGTACTTC.